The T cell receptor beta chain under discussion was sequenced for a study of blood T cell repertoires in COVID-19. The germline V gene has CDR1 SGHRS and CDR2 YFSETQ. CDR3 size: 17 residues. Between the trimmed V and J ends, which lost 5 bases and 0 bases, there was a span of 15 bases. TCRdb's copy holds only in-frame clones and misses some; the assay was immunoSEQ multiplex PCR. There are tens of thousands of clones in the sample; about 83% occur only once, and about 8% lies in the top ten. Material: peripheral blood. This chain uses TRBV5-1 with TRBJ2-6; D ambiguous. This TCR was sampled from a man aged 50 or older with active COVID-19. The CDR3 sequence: CASSESYRSSGANVLTF. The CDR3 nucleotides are TGCGCCAGCAGTGAAAGCTACAGAAGCTCTGGGGCCAACGTCCTGACTTTC.